The clone carrying this T cell receptor (beta chain) has at least ten counts. Its specificity is unknown. This sample is part of a study of glioma-infiltrating T cells. Using RNA template, CDR3s of TCR alpha and beta were amplified with iRepertoire arm-PCR. Tissue mRNA or PBMC total RNA, roughly 100-400 ng, went into one-step reverse transcription and amplification. TCRdb re-called the multiplex PCR reads through MiXCR, storing one row per CDR3 protein. The table has fewer than 90,000 distinct CDR3 sequences, 20% to 25% seen once. General study findings and limits: Gliomas, especially low-grade, showed above-expected tissue-blood divergence; non-neoplastic patients showed below. Only very few CDR3 sequences appeared in both tissue and blood.

V was cut by 2 bases and J by 4 bases, with 8 bases left in between. Per the germline V gene, CDR1 is MNHNS and CDR2 is SASEGT. This CDR3 has 13 residues. The chain combines TRBV6-1 with TRBJ2-5; no clear D. The sample consisted of glioma tissue, nonneoplastic brain tissue, or PBMCs (not recorded which). The receptor's source is a human donor with low-grade glioma or glioblastoma, undergoing nonglioma brain surgery, or in good health (not recorded which). In nucleotides, the CDR3 is TGTGCCAGCAGTGAAAACTTCGGAGAGACCCAGTACTTC. This codes for CASSENFGETQYF.